The 10 T cell receptor beta chains below all came from one sample that was sequenced in a study of OX40 agonist ivuxolimab in advanced cancers. Repertoires were generated with immunoSEQ multiplex PCR, while TCRdb's copy carries only in-frame clones and drops some. The repertoire includes about 80,000 clones, around 83% of them detected once, and 2.2% sits in the top ten. Sequencing used CD4+ or CD8+ T cells sorted from blood, obtained in a trial of the OX40 agonist ivuxolimab. Receptors were obtained from an adult with an advanced solid tumor such as melanoma, head and neck, liver or kidney cancer.

The V gene is TRBV19, the J gene TRBJ1-1, with D hard to call. The CDR3 contains 11 residues. V lost 7 bases to trimming and J lost 2 bases, with 5 bases between them. Germline values: CDR1 LNHDA, CDR2 SQIVND (reference sequence). CDR3 bases: TGTGCCAGTACCGCAAACACTGAAGCTTTCTTT. Its translation is CASTANTEAFF.

The chain uses TRBV30 and TRBJ2-3; D may correspond to TRBD1 or TRBD2 (6 bases each). The V gene's germline CDR1 is GTSNPN and CDR2 SVGIG (reference sequence). The CDR3 spans 15 residues. Trimming shortened V by 0 bases and J by 6 bases, and 16 bases separated the two germline ends. The CDR3 here is CAWSVGTGAGDTQYF. The CDR3 coding sequence is TGTGCCTGGAGTGTAGGTACGGGGGCAGGGGATACGCAGTATTTT. Full variable domain (missing parts from reference TRBV30 and TRBJ2-3): SQTIHQWPATLVQPVGSPLSLECTVEGTSNPNLYWYRQAAGRGLQLLFYSVGIGQISSEVPQNLSASRPQDRQFILSSKKLLLSDSGFYLCAWSVGTGAGDTQYFGPGTRLTVL.

The gene calls are TRBV15 and TRBJ1-1, with no clear D. This CDR3 comprises 13 residues. Germline V CDR1 and CDR2: LNHNV, YYDKDF (reference sequence). V was cut by 3 bases and J by 3 bases, with 8 bases left in between. This CDR3 reads CATSREMDTEAFF. The CDR3 nucleotides read TGTGCCACCAGCAGGGAGATGGACACTGAAGCTTTCTTT.

This clone was observed a handful of times. V and J are TRBV7-2 and TRBJ1-2, with D maybe TRBD1 (6 bases). The V and J ends lost 1 base and 4 bases respectively, with 13 bases between them. The CDR3 runs to 15 residues. Germline V lookup: CDR1 SGHTA, CDR2 FQGNSA. CDR3 nucleotide sequence: TGTGCCAGCAGCTTAGGGGGCAGGGGAGGCTATGGCTACACCTTC. Translation gives CASSLGGRGGYGYTF.

V is TRBV19 and J is TRBJ1-2; TRBD1 might be the D (5 bases). Trimming stripped 1 base from V and 4 bases from J, with 7 bases between. This CDR3 is 13 amino acids long. Germline values: CDR1 LNHDA, CDR2 SQIVND (reference sequence). Written as DNA, the CDR3 is TGTGCCAGTAGTATAGGACAGAGCTATGGCTACACCTTC. Encoded protein: CASSIGQSYGYTF.

This clone was detected only a few times. The chain joins TRBV6-1 to TRBJ2-2, with D possibly matching TRBD1 (5 bases). The CDR3 length is 12 residues. V was trimmed by 0 bases and J by 13 bases, leaving 9 bases between them. Per the germline V gene, CDR1 is MNHNS and CDR2 is SASEGT. CDR3 in amino acids: CASSEAFQGLFF. CDR3 coding DNA: TGTGCCAGCAGTGAAGCATTCCAGGGGCTGTTTTTT.

In its sample, this clone was seen a few times. The J gene is TRBJ1-2, the V gene TRBV28; no clear D. The CDR3 is made up of 12 amino acids. Germline V gene lookup returns CDR1 MDHEN and CDR2 SYDVKM. Trimming stripped 6 bases from V and 7 bases from J, with 12 bases between. CDR3 amino acids: CASRAWIGGYTF. The CDR3 region has the DNA TGTGCCAGCAGGGCCTGGATAGGTGGCTACACCTTC.

This chain uses TRBV19 with TRBJ2-4; weak D call: TRBD1 (6 bases). This CDR3 has 15 amino acids. V was clipped by 4 bases and J by 0 bases, with 10 bases between them. CDR1 is LNHDA and CDR2 is SQIVND in the germline V gene (reference sequence). The CDR3 nucleotides read TGTGCCAGTAGTAACCAGGGGCTAGCCAAAAACATTCAGTACTTC. Translated: CASSNQGLAKNIQYF.

CDR3 nucleotides: TGTGCCAGCAGCTTGATCCAGGGGTCAACAGATACGCAGTATTTT. It translates to CASSLIQGSTDTQYF. V gene TRBV5-6 combines with J gene TRBJ2-3; D might be TRBD1 (6 bases). The V gene's germline CDR1 is SGHDT and CDR2 YYEEEE. The CDR3 runs to 15 residues. Trimming removed 1 base at V and 3 bases at J, with 12 bases between.

This chain connects TRBV30 to TRBJ2-2; the match to TRBD2 covers 9 bases. Germline loops: CDR1 GTSNPN, CDR2 SVGIG (reference sequence). J lost 4 bases, V lost 3 bases, and 3 bases had no gene match. The CDR3 spans 14 residues. CDR3 DNA sequence: TGTGCCTGGAGGGGACTAGCATCCACCGGGGAGCTGTTTTTT. Its protein product is CAWRGLASTGELFF.